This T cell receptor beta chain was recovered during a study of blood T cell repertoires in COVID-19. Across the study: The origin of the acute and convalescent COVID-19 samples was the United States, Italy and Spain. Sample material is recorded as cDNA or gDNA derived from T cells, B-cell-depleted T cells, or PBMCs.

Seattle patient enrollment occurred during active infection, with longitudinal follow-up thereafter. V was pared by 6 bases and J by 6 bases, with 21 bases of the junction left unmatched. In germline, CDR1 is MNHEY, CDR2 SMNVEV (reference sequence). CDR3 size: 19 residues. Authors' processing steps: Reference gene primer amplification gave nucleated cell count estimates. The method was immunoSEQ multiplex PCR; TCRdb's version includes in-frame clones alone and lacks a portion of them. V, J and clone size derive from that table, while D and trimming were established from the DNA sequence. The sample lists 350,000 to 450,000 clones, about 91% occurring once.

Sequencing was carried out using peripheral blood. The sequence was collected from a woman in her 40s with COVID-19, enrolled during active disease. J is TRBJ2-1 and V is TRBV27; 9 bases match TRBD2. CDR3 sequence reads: CASSQQELGLAGYSNEQFF. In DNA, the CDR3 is TGTGCCAGCAGCCAACAGGAGTTGGGTCTAGCGGGGTATTCCAATGAGCAGTTCTTC.